One and the same sample provided the 3 T cell receptor beta chains below, sequenced in a study of human versus mouse CDR3 diversity and MHC coevolution. Here immunoSEQ multiplex PCR was the method, and the copy in TCRdb shows in-frame clones only, minus some. The profile shows about 60,000 clones, around 94% of them singletons. Source material: naive CD4+ T cells from blood. The subset is: CD45RO-negative CD62L-positive naive CD4 T cells. The receptor source for this set is a person in their sixties or seventies in good health.

This clone was seen more than once but under ten times. This chain uses TRBV5-6 with TRBJ2-5; tentative D call: TRBD2 (5 bases). The CDR3 sequence is 13 residues long. The V gene's germline CDR1 is SGHDT and CDR2 YYEEEE. V gave up 4 bases and J gave up 1 base, with 8 bases separating them. CDR3 coding DNA: TGTGCCAGCAGCCGGACTTCCCAAGAGACCCAGTACTTC. The encoded protein is CASSRTSQETQYF.

The chain combines TRBV7-3 with TRBJ2-3, with 8 bases matching TRBD1. J was trimmed by 8 bases and V by 2 bases; bases with no gene match: 12. Germline V gives CDR1 SGHTA, CDR2 FQGTGA. This CDR3 is 16 amino acids long. The CDR3 spells CASSLEGGRTGGTQYF. As DNA, the CDR3 is TGTGCCAGCAGCTTAGAAGGTGGAAGAACAGGGGGTACGCAGTATTTT.

The rearrangement joins TRBV7-3 to TRBJ2-6, with 7 bases fitting TRBD2. The V gene's germline CDR1 is SGHTA and CDR2 FQGTGA. This CDR3 spans 18 amino acids. The V segment lost 2 bases and the J segment 2 bases; nucleotides outside the gene matches: 9. The CDR3 loop reads CASSLAGRGGTGANVLTF. CDR3 coding DNA: TGTGCCAGCAGCTTAGCCGGGCGGGGAGGGACTGGGGCCAACGTCCTGACTTTC.